Here is one TCR beta chain with its context. It lacks a known antigen. No base quality values were provided; no much bigger clone lies one nucleotide off. The treatment or condition label corresponds to: live attenuated yellow fever vaccine strain. At each blood-draw timepoint, two biological replicates of bulk PBMCs were collected. PBMCs were isolated from peripheral blood using a standard Ficoll-Paque protocol. TriZol was used to extract RNA from bulk PBMCs, from CD4 and CD8 fractions, and from dextramer-positive and dextramer-negative fractions. Sequencer: Illumina NovaSeq 6000. TCR cDNA was synthesized by 5'RACE template switching, which introduced a universal primer site and unique molecular identifiers. Priming of cDNA synthesis was performed from both the TCR alpha and TCR beta constant segments. Libraries were amplified in two PCR steps, with sample barcodes and sequencing adapters added in the second step. Sequencing of the libraries was done on either Illumina HiSeq 2500 (2x100 bp) or NovaSeq (2x150 bp). As for how the authors treated the data: MIGEC was used to demultiplex reads and collapse the reads into UMI consensus sequences, and MiXCR was used for V(D)J alignment. Clonotypes responding to the vaccine were identified with edgeR on replicate PBMC samples, with the criteria of FDR below 0.01 and a log2 fold change above 5 up to day 15. CD4 or CD8 identity was assigned to each bulk clonotype according to whether the clonotype was present at higher abundance in the sequenced CD4 repertoire or the sequenced CD8 repertoire. Starting from the raw public reads, TCRdb applied fastp trimming at Q25, assembled clones with MiXCR and retained in-frame beta chains. Duplicate CDR3 protein sequences are folded into a single record with the most common DNA and genes. TCRdb assigned the V and J calls; the authors' analysis was not used. In this sample the table shows some 390,000 distinct CDR3 sequences, around a sixth of which occur a single time. Over 15% of the sample rests with the top ten.

The sample is drawn from a study of T cells after yellow fever vaccination (dated by TCRdb to about 2019). Some background on the complete study: Libraries from fractions with low cell numbers were prepared with the SMART-Seq v4 Ultra Low Input RNA kit. To track T-cell clones before and after primary and booster YFV17D yellow fever vaccination, bulk TCR alpha and beta repertoires were sequenced longitudinally. The cohort comprised two healthy male donors, one aged 18 to 30 and one aged 30 to 40 years. Blood was drawn at multiple timepoints before and after primary and secondary immunization, with bulk PBMC replicates and cell subsets isolated. Paper-wide results and their limitations: A small share of clonotypes was detected in both CD4 and CD8 compartments, with the overlap likely arising from convergent recombination. Only a couple of donors were included in the study, so the extent to which the findings can be generalized is limited. After the booster, most clones that had expanded after primary vaccination were detected again (approximately 97% of CD4 and around nine tenths of CD8), suggesting broad maintenance of memory. The secondary T-cell response was found to be weaker but faster than the primary response, with a peak reached on day 5 rather than on day 15. Because abundant contaminating clonotypes from the bulk population could be contained in FACS-sorted repertoires, computational filtering was required.

V is shortened by 2 bases, J by 2 bases, and the region joining them spans 8 bases. The CDR3 holds 15 amino acids from the cysteine to the phenylalanine. Kept here is only the CDR3 DNA, which spans 45 bases and is read in frame from base 1. CDR1 and CDR2 are drawn from the germline V gene: SGHRS, YFSETQ. Sequenced here: PBMCs, sampled before the yellow fever booster vaccination. The receptor comes from a man younger than 35 who received the YFV17D yellow fever vaccine. The rearranged segments are TRBV5-1 and TRBJ2-6; the D gene cannot be resolved reliably. The CDR3 reads CASSLGQPGANVLTF. The bases read TGCGCCAGCAGCTTAGGGCAACCTGGGGCCAACGTCCTGACTTTC.